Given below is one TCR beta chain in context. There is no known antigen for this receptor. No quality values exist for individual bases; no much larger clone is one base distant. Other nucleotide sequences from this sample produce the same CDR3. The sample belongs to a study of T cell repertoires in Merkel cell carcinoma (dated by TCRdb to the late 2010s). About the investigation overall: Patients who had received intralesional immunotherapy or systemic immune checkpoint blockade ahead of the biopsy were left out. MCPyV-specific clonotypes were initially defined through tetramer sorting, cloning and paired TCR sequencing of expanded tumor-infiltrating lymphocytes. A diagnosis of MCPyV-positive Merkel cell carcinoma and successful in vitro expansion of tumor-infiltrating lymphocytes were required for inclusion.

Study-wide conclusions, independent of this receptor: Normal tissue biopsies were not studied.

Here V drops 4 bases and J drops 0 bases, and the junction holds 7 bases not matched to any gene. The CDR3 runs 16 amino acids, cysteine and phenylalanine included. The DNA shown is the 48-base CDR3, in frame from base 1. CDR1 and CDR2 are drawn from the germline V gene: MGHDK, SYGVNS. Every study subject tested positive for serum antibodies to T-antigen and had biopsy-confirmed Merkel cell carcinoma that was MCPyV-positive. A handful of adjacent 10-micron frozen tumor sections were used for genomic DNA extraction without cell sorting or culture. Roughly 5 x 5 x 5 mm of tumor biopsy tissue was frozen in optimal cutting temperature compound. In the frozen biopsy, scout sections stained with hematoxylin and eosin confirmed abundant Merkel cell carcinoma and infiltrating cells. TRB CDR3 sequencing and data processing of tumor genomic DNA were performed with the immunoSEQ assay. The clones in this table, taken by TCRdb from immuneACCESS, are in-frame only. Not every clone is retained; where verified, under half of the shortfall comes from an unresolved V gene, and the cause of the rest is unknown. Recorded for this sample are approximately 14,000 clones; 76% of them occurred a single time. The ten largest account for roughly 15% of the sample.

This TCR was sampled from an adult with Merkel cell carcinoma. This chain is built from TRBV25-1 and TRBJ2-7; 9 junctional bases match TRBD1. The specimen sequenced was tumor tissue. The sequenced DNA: TGTGCCAGCAGTGGGGGGACAGGGATAGTCTCCTACGAGCAGTACTTC. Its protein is CASSGGTGIVSYEQYF.